Listed here are 9 T cell receptor beta chains from one sample, sequenced in a study of T-cell memory formation after mild COVID-19. In TCRdb, the 5' RACE reads were re-called with MiXCR into one record per CDR3 protein. The sample yields about 350,000 distinct CDR3 sequences, roughly an eighth seen once. The specimen was PBMCs or a T cell subset sorted from them (not recorded which). Receptors were obtained from a man younger than 35 who had mild COVID-19 (a few samples of this study predate the infection). Cell type and time point are not known.

The chain carries TRBV7-2 and TRBJ1-1; D remains unclear. The CDR3 has 14 amino acids. V lost 1 base, J lost 5 bases, and 11 bases lay in between. Germline V gene lookup returns CDR1 SGHTA and CDR2 FQGNSA. The CDR3 sequence: CASSLVGLGTEAFF. The CDR3 DNA follows: TGTGCCAGCAGCTTAGTAGGGCTGGGAACTGAAGCTTTCTTT. The full variable domain, its missing parts supplied by reference TRBV7-2 and TRBJ1-1, is GAGVSQSPSNKVTEKGKDVELRCDPISGHTALYWYRQSLGQGLEFLIYFQGNSAPDKSGLPSDRFSAERTGGSVSTLTIQRTQQEDSAVYLCASSLVGLGTEAFFGQGTRLTVV.

This clonotype showed up just once. Written as DNA, the CDR3 is TGCGCCAGCAGCCAAGTAAAGGGGTCCAACGAGCAGTACTTC. Its protein product is CASSQVKGSNEQYF. V and J are TRBV4-1 and TRBJ2-7, with D possibly being TRBD1 (5 bases). V lost 1 base, J lost 5 bases, and 12 bases lay in between. The V gene's germline CDR1 is MGHRA and CDR2 YSYEKL. The CDR3 has 14 residues.

The chain employs TRBV9 and TRBJ1-2, with D maybe TRBD1 (5 bases). V was shortened by 4 bases and J by 8 bases, with 24 bases between the two germline ends. Germline V CDR1 and CDR2: SGDLS, YYNGEE. The CDR3 length is 16 residues. The CDR3 coding sequence is TGTGCCAGCAGCCGTTCCCTGGAGGGATTAACAGGAGGCTACACCTTC. Amino acid sequence: CASSRSLEGLTGGYTF.

This chain connects TRBV6-5 to TRBJ2-5; 7 bases map to TRBD1. Germline V gene lookup returns CDR1 MNHEY and CDR2 SVGAGI. V dropped 6 bases and J dropped 4; count of bases not matched to a gene: 5. The CDR3 is made up of 13 amino acids. The CDR3 DNA reads TGTGCCAGCAGACGAACAGGGGCAGAGACCCAGTACTTC. Protein product: CASRRTGAETQYF.

The gene calls are TRBV7-6 and TRBJ2-1; 11 bases align to TRBD2. CDR1 and CDR2 from the germline V gene are SGHVS and FNYEAQ. The J segment lost 8 bases and the V segment lost 5 bases, leaving 11 bases of the junction unmatched. The CDR3 extends over 16 amino acids. CDR3 region: CASSPSPSGGIDEQFF. As DNA, the CDR3 is TGTGCCAGCAGCCCCTCCCCTAGCGGGGGGATCGATGAGCAGTTCTTC. Combining the CDR3 with reference TRBV7-6 and TRBJ2-1 gives the whole variable domain GAGVSQSPRYKVTKRGQDVALRCDPISGHVSLYWYRQALGQGPEFLTYFNYEAQQDKSGLPNDRFSAERPEGSISTLTIQRTEQRDSAMYRCASSPSPSGGIDEQFFGPGTRLTVL.

This clonotype showed up many times. The chain recombines TRBV28 with TRBJ1-2; the D is unclear. This CDR3 comprises 15 residues. CDR1 and CDR2 (germline): MDHEN, SYDVKM. V lost 2 bases and J 3 bases, leaving 13 bases between the germline ends. DNA for the CDR3: TGTGCCAGCAGTTTAGGCCCCGAGGGTCACTATGGCTACACCTTC. This gives the protein CASSLGPEGHYGYTF.

V and J are TRBV24-1 and TRBJ2-1; 11 positions match TRBD2. Germline V gives CDR1 KGHDR, CDR2 SFDVKD. V was clipped by 8 bases and J by 0 bases; unmatched bases: 11. CDR3 length equals 18 residues. Here the CDR3 reads CATMGASGGPSSYNEQFF. The DNA for the CDR3 is TGTGCCACCATGGGGGCTAGCGGGGGGCCCAGCTCCTACAATGAGCAGTTCTTC.

J is TRBJ2-5 and V is TRBV5-4; tentatively, D is TRBD1 or TRBD2 (5 bases each). V gave up 0 bases and J gave up 5 bases, with 14 bases separating them. The CDR3 contains 15 residues. Germline-derived CDR1 and CDR2 are SGHNT and YYREEE (reference sequence). CDR3 coding DNA: TGTGCCAGCAGCTTGGAAGGGTGGGACGCGGAGACCCAGTACTTC. Its translation: CASSLEGWDAETQYF.

This clonotype was found many times. The gene calls are TRBV5-6 and TRBJ2-1; the D gene is possibly TRBD2 (5 bases). Germline V lookup: CDR1 SGHDT, CDR2 YYEEEE. V was trimmed by 2 bases and J by 2 bases, leaving 20 bases between them. This CDR3 has 18 residues. The DNA of the CDR3 is TGTGCCAGCAGCTTTCCAGGAGGCTTCGCCTCCCCCTACAATGAGCAGTTCTTC. It specifies CASSFPGGFASPYNEQFF. The full variable domain, in which reference TRBV5-6 and TRBJ2-1 provide the parts outside the CDR3, is DAGVTQSPTHLIKTRGQQVTLRCSPKSGHDTVSWYQQALGQGPQFIFQYYEEEERQRGNFPDRFSGHQFPNYSSELNVNALLLGDSALYLCASSFPGGFASPYNEQFFGPGTRLTVL.